The clone carrying this TCR beta chain was picked up many times. The target antigen is unknown. The data are from a study of glioma-infiltrating T cells. Study information: Glioma patients had dexamethasone for six or fewer days before surgery. The study, taken as a whole, reports: Above-expected tissue-blood divergence occurred in all gliomas, most in low-grade ones.

Amplification of TCR alpha and beta CDR3 regions from RNA used iRepertoire nested multiplex PCR. Tissue mRNA or PBMC total RNA, roughly 90-450 ng, went into one-step reverse transcription and amplification. TCRdb re-called the multiplex PCR reads with MiXCR, one entry per CDR3 protein. This repertoire shows a few hundred thousand distinct CDR3 sequences, roughly two fifths found once; its top ten account for 12%. The V end lost 4 bases, the J end lost 3 bases, and 6 bases lay between the germline ends. The CDR3 length is 12 residues. Germline V gives CDR1 SNHLY, CDR2 FYNNEI. The rearrangement uses TRBV2 and TRBJ2-5, with D unclear. The receptor was derived from a human donor with low-grade glioma or glioblastoma, undergoing nonglioma brain surgery, or in good health (not recorded which). Sample: glioma tissue, nonneoplastic brain tissue, or PBMCs (not recorded which). Here the CDR3 DNA reads TGTGCCAGCAGTGTCGGCAAAGAGACCCAGTACTTC. Encoded protein: CASSVGKETQYF.